Presented here are 31 T cell receptor beta chains from one specimen sequenced in a study of blood T cell repertoires in COVID-19. Libraries were prepared by immunoSEQ multiplex PCR; TCRdb keeps only in-frame clonotypes and omits some of them. The sample carries over 120,000 clones, around 80% recorded once. What was sequenced was peripheral blood. The receptors originated from a woman in her fifties or sixties with acute or convalescent COVID-19.

V usage is TRBV12-3 or TRBV12-4 and J usage is TRBJ2-3; D not resolved. CDR3 length: 12 amino acids. V lost 5 bases, J lost 3 bases, and 6 bases lay in between. The CDR3 here is CASSPDTDTQYF. The DNA for the CDR3 is TGTGCCAGCAGTCCAGATACAGATACGCAGTATTTT.

This sequence joins TRBV7-2 and TRBJ2-7; 8 bases agree with TRBD1. The V gene's germline CDR1 is SGHTA and CDR2 FQGNSA. This CDR3 is 16 amino acids long. V lost 5 bases, J lost 4 bases, and 13 bases stayed unmatched. The CDR3 nucleotides are TGTGCCAGCAGCCCTAGCCGGGCAGGGGGCAGTTACGAGCAGTACTTC. It translates to CASSPSRAGGSYEQYF.

This clone was observed a few times. The chain combines TRBV3-1 (or the pseudogene TRBV3-2) with TRBJ2-5; TRBD1 matches at 12 bases. CDR1 is LGHDT and CDR2 is YNNKEL in the germline V gene (reference sequence). The CDR3 is 19 residues long. The V gene end was trimmed by 1 base and the J gene end by 5 bases; junction bases not matched to a gene: 14. Here the CDR3 DNA reads TGTGCCAGCAGCCAAGCCCACCGTCCGGGACAGGGGGCGAGGGAGACCCAGTACTTC. Amino acids: CASSQAHRPGQGARETQYF.

The chain is built from TRBV9 and TRBJ2-1; 12 nucleotides match TRBD2. Germline V gene sequence: CDR1 SGDLS, CDR2 YYNGEE. The ends lost 0 bases at V and 2 bases at J; junction bases unmatched: 9. This CDR3 is built from 19 residues. The CDR3 loop reads CASSVALGLAGQAYNEQFF. The CDR3 DNA sequence: TGTGCCAGCAGCGTAGCTCTGGGACTAGCGGGCCAGGCCTACAATGAGCAGTTCTTC.

V gene TRBV28 combines with J gene TRBJ1-1; D possibly corresponds to TRBD1 (6 bases). The CDR3 contains 14 residues. V lost 7 bases and J lost 2, with 14 bases in between. Germline V gives CDR1 MDHEN, CDR2 SYDVKM. This CDR3 reads CASTPGGQNTEAFF. DNA of the CDR3: TGTGCCAGCACCCCGGGGGGGCAAAACACTGAAGCTTTCTTT.

This clone turned up a few times. The chain joins TRBV6-5 to TRBJ2-1, with TRBD2 identical over 10 bases. Trimming cost V 7 bases and J 4 bases; bases outside gene matches: 7. This CDR3 has 15 amino acids. Germline V lookup: CDR1 MNHEY, CDR2 SVGAGI. The CDR3 coding sequence is TGTGCCAGCACTTCAGCGGGAGGGATGTACAATGAGCAGTTCTTC. Protein: CASTSAGGMYNEQFF.

The chain carries TRBV5-1 and TRBJ2-3; D is perhaps TRBD2 (5 bases). V lost 0 bases and J lost 1, with 9 bases in between. CDR1 SGHRS and CDR2 YFSETQ come from the germline V gene. The CDR3 contains 15 residues. As DNA, the CDR3 is TGCGCCAGCAGCTTGGCCGGGGTCCGCACAGATACGCAGTATTTT. It codes for CASSLAGVRTDTQYF.

This clone was detected only a few times. The V call is TRBV5-5, the J call TRBJ1-6; 7 bases fit TRBD1. The J segment lost 6 bases and the V segment lost 3 bases, leaving 12 bases of the junction unmatched. The length of the CDR3 is 17 residues. Germline CDR1 SGHKS, CDR2 YYEKEE (reference sequence). CDR3 in DNA: TGTGCCAGCAGCTCCACAGGGGTACTATCGGGTAATTCACCCCTCCACTTT. Translated, it gives CASSSTGVLSGNSPLHF.

The rearrangement joins TRBV21-1 to TRBJ2-3; TRBD2 is the table's D call, not checked against the DNA. TRBV21-1 has pseudogene status. CDR3 length: 15 amino acids. The chain's CDR3 is CASTPSGKETDTQYF. CDR3 nucleotides: TGTGCCAGCACCCCGAGCGGGAAGGAGACAGATACGCAGTATTTT.

V and J are TRBV30 and TRBJ2-7; TRBD1 is a possible D gene (5 bases). CDR1 is GTSNPN, CDR2 SVGIG, per germline (reference sequence). The V gene lost 0 bases and the J gene lost 0 bases, with 9 bases spanning the gap. This CDR3 contains 14 residues. CDR3 amino acids: CAWSVGALSYEQYF. The DNA for the CDR3 is TGTGCCTGGAGTGTAGGGGCCCTCTCCTACGAGCAGTACTTC.

This chain uses TRBV2 with TRBJ2-1; D gene ambiguous. The CDR3 consists of 14 residues. Germline-derived CDR1 and CDR2 are SNHLY and FYNNEI. Trimming removed 4 bases at V and 0 bases at J, with 7 bases between. The CDR3 loop reads CASSATGSYNEQFF. CDR3 bases: TGTGCCAGCAGTGCCACCGGCTCCTACAATGAGCAGTTCTTC.

The genes are TRBV5-6 and TRBJ1-1; possible D gene TRBD1, 6 bases. Per the germline V gene, CDR1 is SGHDT and CDR2 is YYEEEE. Trimming cost V 7 bases and J 8 bases, with 12 bases left between them. The CDR3 extends over 11 amino acids. Here the CDR3 reads CASGNQGEAFF. In DNA form, the CDR3 reads TGTGCCAGCGGAAACCAGGGGGAAGCTTTCTTT.

The V gene is TRBV7-6, the J gene TRBJ2-5; 12 bases fit TRBD2. V was clipped by 5 bases and J by 0 bases; unmatched bases: 4. Germline-derived CDR1 and CDR2 are SGHVS and FNYEAQ. The CDR3 runs to 16 residues. CDR3 coding DNA: TGTGCCAGCAGCATTGGACTAGCGGGAAACCAAGAGACCCAGTACTTC. This codes for CASSIGLAGNQETQYF.

The rearrangement joins TRBV5-1 to TRBJ2-1; the match to TRBD1 covers 7 bases. This CDR3 has 15 amino acids. Unmatched junction bases numbered 9, after V lost 5 bases and J lost 4 bases. The germline V gene encodes CDR1 SGHRS and CDR2 YFSETQ. In nucleotides, the CDR3 is TGCGCCAGCAGAGGCCCTACGGGACAGTACAATGAGCAGTTCTTC. It is translated as CASRGPTGQYNEQFF.

The rearrangement links TRBV3-1 (or the pseudogene TRBV3-2) to TRBJ1-1, with D uncertain. This CDR3 has 14 amino acids. Germline V gene data show CDR1 as LGHDT and CDR2 as YNNKEL (reference sequence). Trimming pared 0 bases from V and 6 bases from J, leaving 11 bases between. The CDR3 nucleotides read TGTGCCAGCAGCCAAGAGCGTGCTAGCGCTGAAGCTTTCTTT. Translation: CASSQERASAEAFF.

The chain is built from TRBV27 and TRBJ1-2; unclear D gene. The germline V and J ends were trimmed by 3 bases and 0 bases, with 8 bases remaining between them. The CDR3 has 14 amino acids. The germline gives CDR1 MNHEY, CDR2 SMNVEV (reference sequence). DNA of the CDR3: TGTGCCAGCAGTTTTCGGCAGGCTAACTATGGCTACACCTTC. Residues: CASSFRQANYGYTF.

This clone occurred a few times. The rearrangement joins TRBV25-1 to TRBJ1-6; D perhaps matches TRBD1 (6 bases). This CDR3 contains 14 residues. Trimming stripped 5 bases from V and 3 bases from J, with 8 bases between. Germline-derived CDR1 and CDR2 are MGHDK and SYGVNS. CDR3 coding DNA: TGTGCCAGCAGTAACAGGGACTATAATTCACCCCTCCACTTT. It encodes CASSNRDYNSPLHF.

This chain joins TRBV5-4 and TRBJ1-1; D may be TRBD1 (5 bases). CDR1 is SGHNT and CDR2 is YYREEE in the germline V gene (reference sequence). This CDR3 is built from 15 residues. Trimming removed 0 bases at V and 0 bases at J, with 9 bases between. The CDR3 DNA reads TGTGCCAGCAGCTTGGGGGACTTCTTGAACACTGAAGCTTTCTTT. It is translated as CASSLGDFLNTEAFF.

This sequence joins TRBV18 and TRBJ1-6, with 7 positions matching TRBD1. CDR1 KGHSH and CDR2 LQKENI come from the germline V gene. V lost 3 bases to trimming and J lost 10 bases; unmatched junction nucleotides: 18. The CDR3 totals 18 residues. The CDR3 nucleotides are TGTGCCAGCTCACCGCAGCGGCAGGGGGTAGTGACGAACTCACCCCTCCACTTT. It codes for CASSPQRQGVVTNSPLHF. The variable domain in full, with the rest retrieved from reference TRBV18 and TRBJ1-6, is NAGVMQNPRHLVRRRGQEARLRCSPMKGHSHVYWYRQLPEEGLKFMVYLQKENIIDESGMPKERFSAEFPKEGPSILRIQQVVRGDSAAYFCASSPQRQGVVTNSPLHFGNGTRLTVT.

The sample holds a few counts of this clone. The rearrangement links TRBV7-2 to TRBJ2-3, with 11 bases identical to TRBD1. Trimming at V came to 6 bases and at J to 2 bases, leaving 16 bases not matched to a gene. Germline CDR1 SGHTA, CDR2 FQGNSA. The CDR3 spans 19 residues. CDR3 sequence (DNA): TGTGCCAGCAGACCGGGACAGGGGGTACGGCATGCACACACAGATACGCAGTATTTT. Translating gives CASRPGQGVRHAHTDTQYF.

The chain is built from TRBV6-1 and TRBJ1-5; D is unclear. The V gene's germline CDR1 is MNHNS and CDR2 SASEGT. CDR3 length: 15 residues. V was pared by 2 bases and J by 1 base, with 9 bases between. CDR3 amino acids: CASSEYSLSNQPQHF. The CDR3 DNA is TGTGCCAGCAGTGAATATTCCCTCAGCAATCAGCCCCAGCATTTT.

This rearrangement joins TRBV7-3 to TRBJ2-3; 8 bases map to TRBD1. Trimming removed 5 bases from V and 4 bases from J; junction bases left unmatched: 11. Germline assignment: CDR1 SGHTA and CDR2 FQGTGA. The CDR3 loop spans 16 amino acids. CDR3 DNA sequence: TGTGCCAGCAGCACACAGGGGGGAACTAAAGCAGATACGCAGTATTTT. The encoded protein is CASSTQGGTKADTQYF.

This chain links TRBV28 with TRBJ2-5; D gene ambiguous. V dropped 3 bases and J dropped 2 bases, with 7 bases sitting between them. Germline CDR1 and CDR2: MDHEN and SYDVKM. The CDR3 runs 13 residues. Here the CDR3 DNA reads TGTGCCAGCAGTTTCCCCAATCAAGAGACCCAGTACTTC. It translates to CASSFPNQETQYF.

Only one count was recorded for this clone. V usage is TRBV10-3 and J usage is TRBJ1-6, with TRBD1 matching over 7 bases. The CDR3 loop spans 15 amino acids. Germline V gene sequence: CDR1 ENHRY, CDR2 SYGVKD. V trimming: 11 bases; J trimming: 5 bases; junction bases outside the gene matches: 12. The CDR3 protein is CASRAYGTDNSPLHF. DNA of the CDR3: TGTGCCTCTCGAGCATATGGGACAGATAATTCACCCCTCCACTTT.

This clone was counted ten times or more. The V and J genes are TRBV2 and TRBJ1-5, with TRBD1 identical over 9 bases. Germline V lookup: CDR1 SNHLY, CDR2 FYNNEI. J gave up 9 bases and V 2 bases, and 11 bases lay outside the gene matches. This CDR3 is built from 16 residues. DNA for the CDR3: TGTGCCAGCAGTGAATGGGGCGACAGGGGGACGAGGCCCCAGCATTTT. Its translation is CASSEWGDRGTRPQHF. Using reference TRBV2 and TRBJ1-5 for the parts outside the CDR3, the full variable domain is EPEVTQTPSHQVTQMGQEVILRCVPISNHLYFYWYRQILGQKVEFLVSFYNNEISEKSEIFDDQFSVERPDGSNFTLKIRSTKLEDSAMYFCASSEWGDRGTRPQHFGDGTRLSIL.

This rearrangement joins TRBV5-1 to TRBJ2-5, with a tentative D call TRBD2 (7 bases). The CDR3 is 14 residues long. Germline CDR1 reads SGHRS; CDR2 reads YFSETQ. V lost 2 bases to trimming and J lost 1 base, with 9 bases between them. CDR3 sequence (DNA): TGCGCCAGCAGCTTAGGGGGGGTCCAAGAGACCCAGTACTTC. Translated: CASSLGGVQETQYF. The whole variable domain, filled in from reference TRBV5-1 and TRBJ2-5, reads KAGVTQTPRYLIKTRGQQVTLSCSPISGHRSVSWYQQTPGQGLQFLFEYFSETQRNKGNFPGRFSGRQFSNSRSEMNVSTLELGDSALYLCASSLGGVQETQYFGPGTRLLVL.

The rearrangement uses TRBV6-4 and TRBJ2-7, with a possible D match to TRBD2 (5 bases). The V gene's germline CDR1 is MRHNA and CDR2 SNTAGT. The CDR3 sequence is 14 residues long. Trimming took off 6 bases at V and 6 bases at J, with 18 bases between the two ends. In DNA, the CDR3 is TGTGCCAGCAGACAGACACATAGCGCGCCCGAGCAGTACTTC. Translating it yields CASRQTHSAPEQYF.

The rearrangement joins TRBV18 to TRBJ1-5, with D tentatively TRBD1 (5 bases). Germline V gene data show CDR1 as KGHSH and CDR2 as LQKENI. There are 17 residues in the CDR3. Trimming pared 1 base from V and 0 bases from J, leaving 13 bases between. The CDR3 loop is CASSPRKGLNSNQPQHF. In nucleotides, the CDR3 is TGTGCCAGCTCACCACGGAAGGGGCTGAATAGCAATCAGCCCCAGCATTTT.

The V and J genes are TRBV7-7 and TRBJ2-5; 10 positions match TRBD1. From germline, CDR1 is SSHAT and CDR2 FNYEAQ (reference sequence). V was pared by 5 bases and J by 5 bases, with 8 bases of the junction left unmatched. There are 15 residues in the CDR3. The CDR3 DNA is TGTGCCAGCAGCCTAGGGACAGGGGAATCCGAGACCCAGTACTTC. Encoded protein: CASSLGTGESETQYF. The full variable domain, completed using reference TRBV7-7 and TRBJ2-5, is GAGVSQSPRYKVTKRGQDVTLRCDPISSHATLYWYQQALGQGPEFLTYFNYEAQPDKSGLPSDRFSAERPEGSISTLTIQRTEQRDSAMYRCASSLGTGESETQYFGPGTRLLVL.

The rearrangement links TRBV5-1 to TRBJ1-1, with unresolved D. V was clipped by 3 bases and J by 5 bases, with 17 bases between them. CDR3 length: 15 amino acids. Germline V lookup: CDR1 SGHRS, CDR2 YFSETQ. CDR3 nucleotide sequence: TGCGCCAGCAGCTATGGCCCGGGGAGGAAGACTGAAGCTTTCTTT. Amino acid sequence: CASSYGPGRKTEAFF.

The V gene is TRBV2, the J gene TRBJ2-1, with TRBD1 identical over 8 bases. With 6 bases clipped from V and 9 bases from J, the junction kept 13 bases outside the gene matches. From germline, CDR1 is SNHLY and CDR2 FYNNEI. CDR3 length: 15 amino acids. The CDR3 loop is CASSLMPQGASEQFF. In nucleotides, the CDR3 is TGTGCCAGCAGCTTAATGCCCCAGGGGGCGAGTGAGCAGTTCTTC.